One sample yielded the 3 T cell receptor beta chains listed below, sequenced in a study of T cells expressing NK-cell markers. With the 5' RACE reads reprocessed, TCRdb shows one record per CDR3 protein and no DNA. The sample's table shows fewer than 400,000 distinct CDR3 sequences. Specimen: blood T cells: a sorted CD56 or NKG2C T cell subset, CD4+ or CD8+ T cells, or bulk PBMC T cells (not recorded which). The origin of the receptors is a man aged 18-75 years in good health.

J is TRBJ1-6 and V is TRBV7-9; there is no DNA to check the TCRdb D call of TRBD1. CDR3 length equals 15 residues. The germline CDR1 and CDR2 sequences are SEHNR and FQNEAQ (reference sequence). The CDR3 is CASSLGGLPDSPLHF.

V usage is TRBV6-5 and J usage is TRBJ2-1; absent DNA, TCRdb's TRBD1 call cannot be checked. Germline CDR1 reads MNHEY; CDR2 reads SVGAGI. CDR3 size: 16 residues. CDR3 amino acids: CASSYKYRGRGNEQFF.

The J gene is TRBJ2-6, the V gene TRBV5-1; the D gene TCRdb calls, TRBD1, cannot be checked with no DNA. In germline, CDR1 is SGHRS, CDR2 YFSETQ. The CDR3 consists of 18 residues. CDR3: CASRRVQGAPSGANVLTF.